This TCR beta chain appears in the sequencing data of a study of human T cells and chemical hapten exposure. Overall study findings and caveats: Expanded TCRs clustered into significantly more large CDR3 similarity groups than controls, the analysis revealed.

This sample's time point: patch test 3, about 24 weeks after DPC sensitization. Sample treatment: therapeutic diphenylcyclopropenone sensitization with weekly scalp DPC. TCRdb fed the RACE reads into MiXCR, producing one record per CDR3 protein. The sample has 180,000 or so distinct CDR3 sequences, approximately 24% seen once. V was pared by 3 bases and J by 1 base, with 3 bases of the junction left unmatched. Germline CDR1 is LGHNA and CDR2 is YSLEER. There are 17 residues in the CDR3. Concerning this clonotype: Its antigen is unknown.

This material consisted of whole blood, taken in connection with sensitization to the hapten diphenylcyclopropenone (DPC). The clonotype originates from a woman in her thirties or forties with alopecia areata. Some clones in this sample may be carry-over from other donors' samples. The chain joins TRBV4-3 to TRBJ2-5, with TRBD2 matching 15 bases. The CDR3, as DNA: TGCGCCAGCAGCCAGGGACTAGCGGGAGGCACCCAAGAGACCCAGTACTTC. Protein: CASSQGLAGGTQETQYF.